Given below is one TCR beta chain in context. Over 170 million TCR-beta sequences from 15-18 subjects were obtained in each sequencing run. TCRdb reprocessed the 5' RACE reads with MiXCR, giving one entry per CDR3 protein. The table shows about 21,000 distinct CDR3 sequences, with around 6.2% occurring only once. This specimen comes from a study of neurological immune-mediated disorders. The CDR3 runs 14 residues. Trimming pared 3 bases from V and 6 bases from J, leaving 11 bases between. From germline, CDR1 is LNHDA and CDR2 SQIVND (reference sequence). This chain connects TRBV19 to TRBJ2-2; tentatively, D is TRBD2 (7 bases). The sample comprised CD8+ T cells from blood. This receptor was obtained from a man aged 18 to 30 in good health. The CDR3 sequence: CASSIVGGPGELFF. As DNA, the CDR3 is TGTGCCAGTAGTATCGTGGGGGGGCCCGGGGAGCTGTTTTTT.